This T cell receptor (beta chain) was obtained from a study of chemoradiotherapy in HPV16-positive cancers. This table comes from immunoSEQ multiplex PCR, and its TCRdb copy is limited to in-frame clones, with some not included. The sample lists tens of thousands of clones; around 90% were seen once. Repertoires were sampled repeatedly during chemoradiotherapy. The origin of this receptor is a human donor with HPV-associated anogenital cancer. The specimen was blood, collected from a patient who underwent chemoradiotherapy.

The CDR3: CSVYRGVGGANVLTF. The CDR3 nucleotides read TGCAGCGTTTACAGGGGGGTAGGTGGGGCCAACGTCCTGACTTTC. V usage is TRBV29-1 and J usage is TRBJ2-6, with 8 bases matching TRBD1. CDR3 length: 15 residues. The trim removed 5 bases at V and 3 bases at J, leaving 6 bases unmatched. The germline V gene has CDR1 SQVTM and CDR2 ANQGSEA.